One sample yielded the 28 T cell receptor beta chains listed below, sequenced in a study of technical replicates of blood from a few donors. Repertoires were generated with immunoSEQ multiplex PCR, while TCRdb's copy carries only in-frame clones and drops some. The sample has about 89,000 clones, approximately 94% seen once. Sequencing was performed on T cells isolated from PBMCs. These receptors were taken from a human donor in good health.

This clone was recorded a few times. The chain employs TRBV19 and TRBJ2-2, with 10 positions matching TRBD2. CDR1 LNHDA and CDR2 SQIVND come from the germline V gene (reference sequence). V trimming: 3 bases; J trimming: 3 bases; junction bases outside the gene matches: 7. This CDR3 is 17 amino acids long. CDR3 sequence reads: CASSILPLAGDTGELFF. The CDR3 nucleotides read TGTGCCAGTAGTATTCTCCCCCTAGCGGGAGACACCGGGGAGCTGTTTTTT.

DNA for the CDR3: TGTGCCAGCAGCTTAGGAGTGCTAGCGGGGCAAGCCAAAAACATTCAGTACTTC. It is translated as CASSLGVLAGQAKNIQYF. V usage is TRBV7-9 and J usage is TRBJ2-4; 9 positions agree with TRBD2. This CDR3 has 18 residues. V was clipped by 1 base and J by 0 bases; unmatched bases: 7. The V gene's germline CDR1 is SEHNR and CDR2 FQNEAQ (reference sequence).

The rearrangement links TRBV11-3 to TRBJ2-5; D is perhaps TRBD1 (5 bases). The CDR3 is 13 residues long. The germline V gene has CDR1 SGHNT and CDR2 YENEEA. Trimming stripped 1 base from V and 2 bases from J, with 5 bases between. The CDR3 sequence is CASSLGQQETQYF. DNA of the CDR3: TGTGCCAGCAGCTTAGGACAGCAAGAGACCCAGTACTTC. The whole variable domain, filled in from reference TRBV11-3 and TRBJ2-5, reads EAGVVQSPRYKIIEKKQPVAFWCNPISGHNTLYWYLQNLGQGPELLIRYENEEAVDDSQLPKDRFSAERLKGVDSTLKIQPAELGDSAVYLCASSLGQQETQYFGPGTRLLVL.

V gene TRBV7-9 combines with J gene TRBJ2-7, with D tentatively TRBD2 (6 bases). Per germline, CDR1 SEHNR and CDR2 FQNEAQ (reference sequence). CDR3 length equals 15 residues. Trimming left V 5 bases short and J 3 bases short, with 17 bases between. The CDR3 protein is CASSLLGGTIYEQYF. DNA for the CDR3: TGTGCCAGCAGCCTTTTAGGCGGGACGATCTACGAGCAGTACTTC.

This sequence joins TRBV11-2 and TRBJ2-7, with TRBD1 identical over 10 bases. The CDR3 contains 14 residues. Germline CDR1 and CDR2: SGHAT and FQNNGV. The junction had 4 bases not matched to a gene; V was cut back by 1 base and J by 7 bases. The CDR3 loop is CASSLGQGAGEQYF. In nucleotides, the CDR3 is TGTGCCAGCAGCTTAGGACAGGGGGCTGGGGAGCAGTACTTC.

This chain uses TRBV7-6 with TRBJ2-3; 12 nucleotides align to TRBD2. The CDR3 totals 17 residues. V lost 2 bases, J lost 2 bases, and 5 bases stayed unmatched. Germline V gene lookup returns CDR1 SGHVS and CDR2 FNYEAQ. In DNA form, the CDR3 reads TGTGCCAGCAGCTTACGGGGGACTAGCGGGCTCACAGATACGCAGTATTTT. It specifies CASSLRGTSGLTDTQYF.

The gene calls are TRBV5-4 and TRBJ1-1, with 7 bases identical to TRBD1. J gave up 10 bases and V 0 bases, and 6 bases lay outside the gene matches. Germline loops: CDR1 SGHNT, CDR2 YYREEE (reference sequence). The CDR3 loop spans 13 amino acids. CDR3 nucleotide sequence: TGTGCCAGCAGCTTGGGGGGGACAGTTTCAGCTTTCTTT. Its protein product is CASSLGGTVSAFF.

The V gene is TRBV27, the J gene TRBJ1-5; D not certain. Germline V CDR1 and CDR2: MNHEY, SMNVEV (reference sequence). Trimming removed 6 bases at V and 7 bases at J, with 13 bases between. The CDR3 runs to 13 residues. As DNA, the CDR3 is TGTGCCAGCAGACGACACCCCTCACAGCCCCAGCATTTT. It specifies CASRRHPSQPQHF.

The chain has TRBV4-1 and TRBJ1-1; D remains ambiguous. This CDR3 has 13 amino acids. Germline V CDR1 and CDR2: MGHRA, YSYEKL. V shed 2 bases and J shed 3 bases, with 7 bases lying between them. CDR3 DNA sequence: TGCGCCAGCAGCCAACGGTGGTACACTGAAGCTTTCTTT. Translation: CASSQRWYTEAFF.

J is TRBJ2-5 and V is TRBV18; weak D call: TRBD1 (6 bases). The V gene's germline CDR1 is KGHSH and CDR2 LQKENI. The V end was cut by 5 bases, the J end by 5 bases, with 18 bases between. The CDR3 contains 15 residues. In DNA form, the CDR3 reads TGTGCCAGCTCAATGACTGGACAGTTCGGTGAGACCCAGTACTTC. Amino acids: CASSMTGQFGETQYF. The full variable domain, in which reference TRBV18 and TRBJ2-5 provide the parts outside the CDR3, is NAGVMQNPRHLVRRRGQEARLRCSPMKGHSHVYWYRQLPEEGLKFMVYLQKENIIDESGMPKERFSAEFPKEGPSILRIQQVVRGDSAAYFCASSMTGQFGETQYFGPGTRLLVL.

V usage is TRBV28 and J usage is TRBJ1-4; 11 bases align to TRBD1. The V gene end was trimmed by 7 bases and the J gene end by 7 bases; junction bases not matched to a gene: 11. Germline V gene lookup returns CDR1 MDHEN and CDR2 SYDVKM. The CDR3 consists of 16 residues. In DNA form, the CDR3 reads TGTGCCAGCACCGCCCCGGACAGGGGGCGCCCTGAAAAACTGTTTTTT. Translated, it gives CASTAPDRGRPEKLFF.

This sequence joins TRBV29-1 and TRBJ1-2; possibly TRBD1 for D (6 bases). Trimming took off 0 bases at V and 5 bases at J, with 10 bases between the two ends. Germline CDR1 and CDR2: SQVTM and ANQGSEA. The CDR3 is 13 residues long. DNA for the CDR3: TGCAGCGTTGAAGATTTGGGGGCGTATGGCTACACCTTC. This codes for CSVEDLGAYGYTF.

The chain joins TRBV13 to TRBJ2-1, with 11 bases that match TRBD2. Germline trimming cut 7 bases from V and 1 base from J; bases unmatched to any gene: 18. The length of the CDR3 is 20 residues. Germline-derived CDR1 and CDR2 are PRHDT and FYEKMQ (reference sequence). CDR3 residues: CASNTRGASGGLGSYNEQFF. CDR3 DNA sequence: TGTGCCAGCAATACCCGTGGGGCTAGCGGGGGGTTGGGTTCCTACAATGAGCAGTTCTTC.

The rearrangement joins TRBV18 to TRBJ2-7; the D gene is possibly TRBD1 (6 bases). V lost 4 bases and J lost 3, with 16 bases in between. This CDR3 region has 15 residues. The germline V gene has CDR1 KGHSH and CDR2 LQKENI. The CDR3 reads CASSLGGSGSYEQYF. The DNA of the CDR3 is TGTGCCAGCTCACTAGGGGGAAGCGGAAGCTACGAGCAGTACTTC. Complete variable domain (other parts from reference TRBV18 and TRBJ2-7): NAGVMQNPRHLVRRRGQEARLRCSPMKGHSHVYWYRQLPEEGLKFMVYLQKENIIDESGMPKERFSAEFPKEGPSILRIQQVVRGDSAAYFCASSLGGSGSYEQYFGPGTRLTVT.

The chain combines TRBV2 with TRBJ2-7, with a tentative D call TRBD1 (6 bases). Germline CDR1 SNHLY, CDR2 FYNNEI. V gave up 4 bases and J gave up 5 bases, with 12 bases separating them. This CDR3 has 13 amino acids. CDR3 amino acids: CASSGYRVHEQYF. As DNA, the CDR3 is TGTGCCAGCAGTGGTTACAGGGTCCACGAGCAGTACTTC.

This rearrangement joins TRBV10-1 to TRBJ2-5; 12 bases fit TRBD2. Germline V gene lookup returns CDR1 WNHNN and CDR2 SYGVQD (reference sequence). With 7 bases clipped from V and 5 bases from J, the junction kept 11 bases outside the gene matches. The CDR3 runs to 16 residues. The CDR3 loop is CASTAGLAGDSETQYF. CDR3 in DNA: TGCGCCAGCACAGCGGGACTAGCGGGTGACTCGGAGACCCAGTACTTC.

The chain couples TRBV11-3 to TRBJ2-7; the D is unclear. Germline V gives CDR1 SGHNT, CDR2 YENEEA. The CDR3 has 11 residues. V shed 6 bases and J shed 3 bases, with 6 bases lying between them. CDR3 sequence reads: CASSLYYEQYF. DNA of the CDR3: TGTGCCAGCAGTCTTTACTACGAGCAGTACTTC.

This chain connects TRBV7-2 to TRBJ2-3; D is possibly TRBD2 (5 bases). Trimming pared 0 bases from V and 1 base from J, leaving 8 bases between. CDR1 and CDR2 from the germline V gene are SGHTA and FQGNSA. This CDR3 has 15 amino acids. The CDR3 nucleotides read TGTGCCAGCAGCTTAGCGCGAGCGGGCACAGATACGCAGTATTTT. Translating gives CASSLARAGTDTQYF. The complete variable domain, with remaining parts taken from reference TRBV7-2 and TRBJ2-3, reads GAGVSQSPSNKVTEKGKDVELRCDPISGHTALYWYRQSLGQGLEFLIYFQGNSAPDKSGLPSDRFSAERTGGSVSTLTIQRTQQEDSAVYLCASSLARAGTDTQYFGPGTRLTVL.

CDR3 sequence: CASSTQGDSPLHF. CDR3 bases: TGTGCCAGCAGCACACAGGGGGATTCACCCCTCCACTTT. V is TRBV7-3 and J is TRBJ1-6; 8 bases fit TRBD1. J gave up 8 bases and V 5 bases, and 2 bases lay outside the gene matches. The CDR3 is 13 residues long. The germline V gene encodes CDR1 SGHTA and CDR2 FQGTGA.

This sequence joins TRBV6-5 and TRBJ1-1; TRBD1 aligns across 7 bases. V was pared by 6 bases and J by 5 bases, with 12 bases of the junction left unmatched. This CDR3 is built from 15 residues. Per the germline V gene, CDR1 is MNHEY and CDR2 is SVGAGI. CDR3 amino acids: CASRGRDREDTEAFF. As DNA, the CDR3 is TGTGCCAGCAGGGGCCGTGACAGGGAGGATACTGAAGCTTTCTTT.

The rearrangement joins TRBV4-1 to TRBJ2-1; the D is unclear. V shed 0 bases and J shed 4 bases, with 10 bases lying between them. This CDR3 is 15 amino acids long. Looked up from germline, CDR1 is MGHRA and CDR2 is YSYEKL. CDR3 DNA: TGCGCCAGCAGCCAAGAAGGAGACCAGTACAATGAGCAGTTCTTC. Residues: CASSQEGDQYNEQFF.

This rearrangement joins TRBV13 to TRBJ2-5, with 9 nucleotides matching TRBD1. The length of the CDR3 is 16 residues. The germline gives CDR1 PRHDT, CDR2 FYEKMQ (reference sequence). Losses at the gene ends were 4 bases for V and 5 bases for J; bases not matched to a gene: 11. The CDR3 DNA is TGTGCCAGCAGCTACAACTTCGGGACAGGGATGGAGACCCAGTACTTC. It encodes CASSYNFGTGMETQYF.

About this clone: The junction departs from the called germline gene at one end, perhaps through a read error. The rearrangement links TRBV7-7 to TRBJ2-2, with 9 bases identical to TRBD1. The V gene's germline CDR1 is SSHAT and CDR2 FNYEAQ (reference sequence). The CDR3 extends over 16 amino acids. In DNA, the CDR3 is TGTGCTAGCAGCCAAAGACAGGGGGGAAACACCGGGGAGCTGTTTTTT. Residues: CASSQRQGGNTGELFF.

The CDR3 spells CASRGGLAGGTDTQYF. CDR3 bases: TGTGCCAGCAGGGGCGGACTAGCGGGGGGCACAGATACGCAGTATTTT. This chain uses TRBV2 with TRBJ2-3; 13 positions match TRBD2. The CDR3 spans 16 residues. V lost 6 bases and J lost 1; bases outside the gene matches: 4. The germline gives CDR1 SNHLY, CDR2 FYNNEI. Full variable domain (rest looked up from reference TRBV2 and TRBJ2-3): EPEVTQTPSHQVTQMGQEVILRCVPISNHLYFYWYRQILGQKVEFLVSFYNNEISEKSEIFDDQFSVERPDGSNFTLKIRSTKLEDSAMYFCASRGGLAGGTDTQYFGPGTRLTVL.

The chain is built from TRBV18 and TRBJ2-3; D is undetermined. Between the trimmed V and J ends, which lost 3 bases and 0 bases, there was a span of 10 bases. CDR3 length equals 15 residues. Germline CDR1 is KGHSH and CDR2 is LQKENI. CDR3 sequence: CASSPLEASTDTQYF. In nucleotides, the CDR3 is TGTGCCAGCTCACCTCTAGAGGCTAGCACAGATACGCAGTATTTT.

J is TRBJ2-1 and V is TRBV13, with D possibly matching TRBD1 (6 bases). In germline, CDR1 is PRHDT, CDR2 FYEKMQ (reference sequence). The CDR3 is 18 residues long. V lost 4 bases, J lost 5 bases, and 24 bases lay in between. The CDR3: CASSSFVVRGSTNNEQFF. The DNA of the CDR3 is TGTGCCAGCAGCTCCTTTGTTGTTAGGGGGAGTACGAACAATGAGCAGTTCTTC.

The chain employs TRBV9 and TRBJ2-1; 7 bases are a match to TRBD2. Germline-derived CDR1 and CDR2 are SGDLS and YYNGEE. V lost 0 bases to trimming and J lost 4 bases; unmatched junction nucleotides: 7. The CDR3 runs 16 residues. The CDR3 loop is CASSVGGGGPYNEQFF. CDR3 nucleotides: TGTGCCAGCAGCGTAGGCGGCGGGGGACCTTACAATGAGCAGTTCTTC.

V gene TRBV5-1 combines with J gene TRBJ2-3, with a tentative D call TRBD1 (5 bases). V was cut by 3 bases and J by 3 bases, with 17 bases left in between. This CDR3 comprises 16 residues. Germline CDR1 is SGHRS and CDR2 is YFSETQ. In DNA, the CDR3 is TGCGCCAGCAGCTCGCCGGGCAGGGCTGGGACAGATACGCAGTATTTT. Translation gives CASSSPGRAGTDTQYF.